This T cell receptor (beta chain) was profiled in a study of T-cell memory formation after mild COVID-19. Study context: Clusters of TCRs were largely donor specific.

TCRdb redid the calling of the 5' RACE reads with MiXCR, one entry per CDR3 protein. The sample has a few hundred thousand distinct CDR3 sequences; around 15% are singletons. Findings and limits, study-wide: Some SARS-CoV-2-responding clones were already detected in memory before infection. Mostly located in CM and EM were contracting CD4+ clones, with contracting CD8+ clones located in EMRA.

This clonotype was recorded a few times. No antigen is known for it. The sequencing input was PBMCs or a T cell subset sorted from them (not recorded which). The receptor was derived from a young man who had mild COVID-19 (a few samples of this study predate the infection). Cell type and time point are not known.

The CDR3 bases are TGTGCCAGCAGTTTGGGACAGGGGCTCGAAAACACCGGGGAGCTGTTTTTT. As protein: CASSLGQGLENTGELFF. This chain joins TRBV27 and TRBJ2-2, with TRBD1 matching 10 bases. The CDR3 consists of 17 residues. V shed 3 bases, J shed 2 bases, and the junction held 6 bases outside the gene matches. CDR1 and CDR2 (germline): MNHEY, SMNVEV (reference sequence).